This T cell receptor beta chain originates from a study of cytomegalovirus exposure and HLA in healthy donors. General study results and limits: Cytomegalovirus-associated TCR beta chains were listed, numbering roughly 150. It is likely that the observed cluster of highly shared sequence variants was a sequencing artifact. TCR beta V- and J-gene trimming was later associated with a missense DCLRE1C variant.

J gave up 0 bases and V 1 base, and 3 bases lay outside the gene matches. CDR1 and CDR2 from the germline V gene are LNHDA and SQIVND (reference sequence). CDR3 length: 17 amino acids. A multiplex PCR was run with 60 Vbeta primers and 13 Jbeta primers. Sequencing used immunoSEQ multiplex PCR; TCRdb keeps in-frame clones, though not all of them. In the table there are about 120,000 clones, about 86% of which are singletons. In regard to this clone: Its matching antigen is unknown.

The receptor was derived from a woman between 25 and 40 years old in good health and CMV-seronegative. Specimen: PBMCs. The chain has TRBV19 and TRBJ2-3; 11 bases agree with TRBD1. The CDR3 bases are TGTGCCAGTAGTATAGGGGACAGGGGGTTTAGCACAGATACGCAGTATTTT. This codes for CASSIGDRGFSTDTQYF.